One and the same sample provided the 5 T cell receptor beta chains below, sequenced in a study of shared clonotypes between healthy human individuals. Some clones are missing from TCRdb's copy, which holds only in-frame ones; the method was immunoSEQ multiplex PCR. Seen here are around 2,000,000 clones, about 95% observed once, and the top ten hold approximately 1.2%. Selected positively for CCR7 and CD45RO-negative, naive CD8 cells excluded terminally differentiated effector memory CD45RA+ cells. Sequencing used naive CD8+ T cells sorted from blood. These receptors were taken from a man between 18 and 35 years old in good health.

The rearrangement links TRBV4-1 to TRBJ2-7; 10 nucleotides align to TRBD2. This CDR3 has 15 amino acids. V lost 3 bases and J lost 2; bases outside the gene matches: 4. Germline V lookup: CDR1 MGHRA, CDR2 YSYEKL. The CDR3 region is CASSHPSGGTYEQYF. The CDR3 DNA sequence: TGCGCCAGCAGCCACCCTAGCGGGGGAACCTACGAGCAGTACTTC.

Details on this clone: Additional DNA sequences in this sample encode the identical CDR3. The V call is TRBV6-5, the J call TRBJ2-7; D gene ambiguous. The V gene's germline CDR1 is MNHEY and CDR2 SVGAGI. This CDR3 comprises 13 residues. V lost 0 bases and J 2 bases, leaving 5 bases between the germline ends. The CDR3 DNA is TGTGCCAGCAGTTACTCCGGAGCCTACGAGCAGTACTTC. It is translated as CASSYSGAYEQYF.

The rearrangement links TRBV28 to TRBJ1-1; a possible D gene is TRBD1 (5 bases). V was cut by 8 bases and J by 8 bases, with 12 bases left in between. This CDR3 is built from 11 residues. Germline CDR1 reads MDHEN; CDR2 reads SYDVKM. The CDR3 DNA reads as TGTGCCAGCTCTGACAGCCGAGAAGCTTTCTTT. It codes for CASSDSREAFF.

CDR3 residues: CASSSRLAGDYNEQFF. In DNA form, the CDR3 reads TGTGCCAGCAGCTCGAGACTAGCGGGTGATTACAATGAGCAGTTCTTC. This sequence joins TRBV7-9 and TRBJ2-1; 10 nucleotides line up with TRBD2. With 4 bases clipped from V and 4 bases from J, the junction kept 7 bases outside the gene matches. This CDR3 is 16 amino acids long. Germline CDR1 reads SEHNR; CDR2 reads FQNEAQ (reference sequence). Full variable domain (missing parts from reference TRBV7-9 and TRBJ2-1): DTGVSQNPRHKITKRGQNVTFRCDPISEHNRLYWYRQTLGQGPEFLTYFQNEAQLEKSRLLSDRFSAERPKGSFSTLEIQRTEQGDSAMYLCASSSRLAGDYNEQFFGPGTRLTVL.

The V call is TRBV5-4, the J call TRBJ2-7; 12 bases are a match to TRBD1. Trimming took 4 bases from V and 5 from J; bases not matched to a gene: 13. Germline V gives CDR1 SGHNT, CDR2 YYREEE (reference sequence). The CDR3 sequence is 17 residues long. Written as DNA, the CDR3 is TGTGCCAGCAGCCCCCGGGACAGGGGGCCTTCACTCCACGAGCAGTACTTC. Protein sequence: CASSPRDRGPSLHEQYF.